These 26 T cell receptor beta chains originate from one sample sequenced in a study of regulatory T cells in long-lasting Graves disease. As to time point: newly diagnosed GD, antithyroid drugs for less than 3 months. The authors made the TCR library using RNA they extracted from PBMCs. CDR3-region Arm-PCR and iRepertoire HTBI primers produced the TCR beta libraries. TCRdb re-called the multiplex PCR reads through MiXCR, storing one row per CDR3 protein. The sample shows under 300,000 distinct CDR3 sequences, around a sixth of them seen only once. A further study also used this sample, focusing on T cells in Graves' hyperthyroidism and ophthalmopathy.

The sample was peripheral blood mononuclear cells (PBMCs), taken at new diagnosis, from a patient treated with antithyroid drugs. These receptors were collected from a woman in her thirties with Graves disease.

This clonotype showed up many times. The chain couples TRBV5-1 to TRBJ2-5, with no clear D. The V gene lost 0 bases and the J gene lost 5 bases, with 14 bases spanning the gap. This CDR3 has 15 amino acids. The germline gives CDR1 SGHRS, CDR2 YFSETQ. In DNA form, the CDR3 reads TGCGCCAGCAGCTTGGCCGTTGGCCCCGAGGAGACCCAGTACTTC. Translation: CASSLAVGPEETQYF.

This clonotype was seen at least ten times. The chain is built from TRBV24-1 and TRBJ1-1, with 7 bases matching TRBD1. With 2 bases clipped from V and 4 bases from J, the junction kept 3 bases outside the gene matches. Germline CDR1 KGHDR, CDR2 SFDVKD. This CDR3 has 14 amino acids. CDR3 loop: CATSDSTGSTEAFF. CDR3 nucleotides: TGTGCCACCAGTGATTCGACAGGGAGCACTGAAGCTTTCTTT.

This clonotype was recorded many times. V and J are TRBV9 and TRBJ2-1; 7 nucleotides line up with TRBD1. The CDR3 loop spans 17 amino acids. Germline CDR1 and CDR2: SGDLS and YYNGEE. J lost 7 bases, V lost 4 bases, and 17 bases had no gene match. CDR3 region: CASSSDRIRDRGNEQFF. For the CDR3, the DNA is TGTGCCAGCAGCTCCGATCGCATCCGGGACAGAGGGAATGAGCAGTTCTTC.

This clonotype was seen repeatedly, ten times or more. The chain's CDR3 is CASSPYSTVREETQYF. CDR3 in DNA: TGCGCCAGCAGCCCCTACTCGACAGTCCGGGAAGAGACCCAGTACTTC. V is TRBV5-1 and J is TRBJ2-5; D may be TRBD1 (5 bases). Germline V CDR1 and CDR2: SGHRS, YFSETQ. The V gene lost 4 bases and the J gene lost 3 bases, with 19 bases spanning the gap. The CDR3 runs to 16 residues. Based on the CDR3 plus reference TRBV5-1 and TRBJ2-5, the full variable domain is KAGVTQTPRYLIKTRGQQVTLSCSPISGHRSVSWYQQTPGQGLQFLFEYFSETQRNKGNFPGRFSGRQFSNSRSEMNVSTLELGDSALYLCASSPYSTVREETQYFGPGTRLLVL.

This clonotype was counted many times. The rearrangement uses TRBV10-3 and TRBJ1-6; D is undetermined. The germline CDR1 and CDR2 sequences are ENHRY and SYGVKD. This CDR3 is built from 15 residues. V gave up 4 bases and J gave up 8 bases, with 15 bases separating them. CDR3 nucleotides: TGTGCCATCAGTGGGACGGGTCGAGCGGATTCACCCCTCCACTTT. Translation: CAISGTGRADSPLHF.

This clonotype was recorded many times. V gene TRBV6-1 combines with J gene TRBJ2-5; D ambiguous. The CDR3 spans 13 residues. Germline assignment: CDR1 MNHNS and CDR2 SASEGT. Between the trimmed V and J ends, which lost 8 bases and 1 base, there was a span of 11 bases. The chain's CDR3 is CASYSSAQETQYF. The CDR3 bases are TGTGCCAGCTATTCATCGGCCCAAGAGACCCAGTACTTC.

This clonotype was picked up many times. The chain recombines TRBV2 with TRBJ2-3, with TRBD2 matching 11 bases. V was pared by 3 bases and J by 5 bases, with 7 bases of the junction left unmatched. CDR3 length: 16 residues. Germline assignment: CDR1 SNHLY and CDR2 FYNNEI. Here the CDR3 reads CASSDWLAGGIDTQYF. DNA of the CDR3: TGTGCCAGCAGTGATTGGCTAGCGGGGGGAATAGATACGCAGTATTTT. The full variable domain, rest sourced from reference TRBV2 and TRBJ2-3, is EPEVTQTPSHQVTQMGQEVILRCVPISNHLYFYWYRQILGQKVEFLVSFYNNEISEKSEIFDDQFSVERPDGSNFTLKIRSTKLEDSAMYFCASSDWLAGGIDTQYFGPGTRLTVL.

This rearrangement joins TRBV5-4 to TRBJ2-2; 11 bases align to TRBD2. The CDR3 totals 16 residues. Germline assignment: CDR1 SGHNT and CDR2 YYREEE (reference sequence). Losses at the gene ends were 3 bases for V and 7 bases for J; bases not matched to a gene: 8. CDR3 loop: CASSSLAGGPGGELFF. CDR3 coding DNA: TGTGCCAGCAGCTCCTTAGCGGGGGGGCCGGGCGGGGAGCTGTTTTTT.

This clonotype was seen ten or more times. The V call is TRBV20-1, the J call TRBJ1-2; D is undetermined. Trimming cost V 0 bases and J 2 bases, with 7 bases left between them. In germline, CDR1 is DFQATT, CDR2 SNEGSKA (reference sequence). This CDR3 comprises 13 residues. CDR3 coding DNA: TGCAGTGCTAGAGATATGGCCAACTATGGCTACACCTTC. It translates to CSARDMANYGYTF.

Regarding this clonotype: A much larger clone differs from this one at a single base, so this may be a read error. The CDR3 nucleotides read TGTGCCAGCAGACCTAGCGGGGAAGAGACCCTGTACTTC. Translation: CASRPSGEETLYF. The gene calls are TRBV7-2 and TRBJ2-5; 9 bases line up with TRBD2. The CDR3 has 13 residues. Germline CDR1 SGHTA, CDR2 FQGNSA.

This sequence joins TRBV3-1 and TRBJ2-7, with TRBD1 matching 10 bases. The trim removed 4 bases at V and 5 bases at J, leaving 8 bases unmatched. Germline CDR1 is LGHDT and CDR2 is YNNKEL (reference sequence). The CDR3 covers 15 residues. This CDR3 reads CASSLSGTGADEQYF. CDR3 coding DNA: TGTGCCAGCAGCCTCTCCGGGACAGGGGCGGACGAGCAGTACTTC.

This clonotype was seen repeatedly, ten times or more. V is TRBV10-2 and J is TRBJ1-1; the match to TRBD1 covers 7 bases. The V gene's germline CDR1 is WSHSY and CDR2 SAAADI. CDR3 length: 15 residues. Unmatched junction bases numbered 12, after V lost 5 bases and J lost 6 bases. This chain's CDR3 is CASSNSGGRGPEAFF. For the CDR3, the DNA is TGCGCCAGCAGTAACTCAGGGGGGCGCGGCCCTGAAGCTTTCTTT.

This clonotype was picked up many times. The CDR3 is CASIFRRGPLGDTQYF. DNA for the CDR3: TGTGCCAGCATTTTCCGGCGGGGGCCCCTGGGGGATACGCAGTATTTT. V usage is TRBV6-2 or TRBV6-3 and J usage is TRBJ2-3, with a weak D call TRBD2 (7 bases). This CDR3 has 16 residues. The germline V and J ends were trimmed by 7 bases and 6 bases, with 23 bases remaining between them. Per the germline V gene, CDR1 is MNHEY and CDR2 is SVGEGT.

This clonotype occurred many times. At one boundary the junction diverges from the germline segment, which might be a read error. V is TRBV7-7 and J is TRBJ2-1; TRBD1 agrees at 12 bases. Germline CDR1 reads SSHAT; CDR2 reads FNYEAQ (reference sequence). The CDR3 sequence is 16 residues long. CDR3 loop: CASSAGTGGANNEQFF. CDR3 coding DNA: TGTGCTAGCAGCGCCGGGACAGGGGGCGCCAACAATGAGCAGTTCTTC.

This clonotype came up a few times. This chain joins TRBV12-5 and TRBJ1-5; the match to TRBD1 covers 11 bases. Germline V gives CDR1 LGHNT, CDR2 FRNRAP. V shed 2 bases, J shed 6 bases, and the junction held 6 bases outside the gene matches. This CDR3 is built from 16 residues. CDR3 sequence: CASGLTRTGGFQPQHF. CDR3 DNA: TGTGCTAGTGGTTTGACCCGGACAGGGGGCTTTCAGCCCCAGCATTTT.

This clonotype was detected many times. The V and J genes are TRBV7-2 and TRBJ1-1, with a tentative D call TRBD1 (5 bases). The V gene's germline CDR1 is SGHTA and CDR2 FQGNSA. The CDR3 is 15 residues long. The ends were cut back, 4 bases at V and 0 bases at J, with 12 bases in the middle. CDR3: CASSSPRAMNTEAFF. Here the CDR3 DNA reads TGTGCCAGCAGCTCACCCAGGGCAATGAACACTGAAGCTTTCTTT.

V gene TRBV5-1 combines with J gene TRBJ2-6, with 11 bases matching TRBD1. CDR3 length: 17 residues. CDR1 SGHRS and CDR2 YFSETQ come from the germline V gene. The J segment lost 2 bases and the V segment lost 1 base, leaving 2 bases of the junction unmatched. This chain's CDR3 is CASSLLGQGAGANVLTF. DNA of the CDR3: TGCGCCAGCAGCTTGTTGGGACAGGGGGCTGGGGCCAACGTCCTGACTTTC.

The chain employs TRBV2 and TRBJ1-2; D might be TRBD1 (6 bases). V lost 2 bases, J lost 4 bases, and 17 bases lay in between. The V gene's germline CDR1 is SNHLY and CDR2 FYNNEI. The CDR3 runs to 16 residues. The CDR3 reads CASSENRRTDIYGYTF. DNA of the CDR3: TGTGCCAGCAGTGAAAATCGCCGGACAGATATCTATGGCTACACCTTC.

This clonotype was observed many times. This rearrangement joins TRBV6-1 to TRBJ2-7; the D gene is possibly TRBD1 (5 bases). Trimming pared 7 bases from V and 4 bases from J, leaving 29 bases between. From germline, CDR1 is MNHNS and CDR2 SASEGT. The CDR3 spans 18 residues. The chain's CDR3 is CASIPNWYMRVTEYEQYF. The DNA for the CDR3 is TGTGCCAGCATCCCAAATTGGTATATGCGTGTGACAGAATACGAGCAGTACTTC.

This clonotype was detected many times. This chain uses TRBV20-1 with TRBJ2-2; a weak D match, TRBD1 (5 bases). CDR1 DFQATT and CDR2 SNEGSKA come from the germline V gene (reference sequence). This CDR3 comprises 13 residues. Trimming stripped 2 bases from V and 6 bases from J, with 10 bases between. CDR3 amino acids: CSARQGWAGELFF. The CDR3 coding sequence is TGCAGTGCTAGACAGGGTTGGGCCGGGGAGCTGTTTTTT.

This clonotype came up many times. The CDR3 loop is CASSEDSYQPQHF. DNA of the CDR3: TGTGCCAGCTCAGAAGACAGTTATCAGCCCCAGCATTTT. V is TRBV18 and J is TRBJ1-5; tentative D call: TRBD1 (5 bases). The CDR3 consists of 13 residues. Looked up from germline, CDR1 is KGHSH and CDR2 is LQKENI. Trimming cost V 5 bases and J 5 bases, with 10 bases left between them. Filled out from reference TRBV18 and TRBJ1-5, the complete variable domain reads NAGVMQNPRHLVRRRGQEARLRCSPMKGHSHVYWYRQLPEEGLKFMVYLQKENIIDESGMPKERFSAEFPKEGPSILRIQQVVRGDSAAYFCASSEDSYQPQHFGDGTRLSIL.

This clonotype was detected ten times or more. The rearrangement uses TRBV25-1 and TRBJ1-1; weak D call: TRBD1 (6 bases). This CDR3 comprises 15 residues. Germline loops: CDR1 MGHDK, CDR2 SYGVNS. V lost 5 bases, J lost 0 bases, and 13 bases lay in between. Here the CDR3 reads CASSLRDNLNTEAFF. CDR3 sequence (DNA): TGTGCCAGCAGTCTAAGGGACAATTTGAACACTGAAGCTTTCTTT.

This clonotype showed up many times. This chain joins TRBV6-5 and TRBJ1-2, with 10 bases matching TRBD1. The germline V gene has CDR1 MNHEY and CDR2 SVGAGI. The CDR3 has 14 residues. J gave up 8 bases and V 4 bases, and 7 bases lay outside the gene matches. The CDR3 spells CASSFLGTGAGYTF. CDR3 DNA sequence: TGTGCCAGCAGTTTCCTCGGGACAGGGGCAGGCTACACCTTC.

This clonotype was seen repeatedly, ten times or more. V and J are TRBV6-2 or TRBV6-3 and TRBJ2-2; no clear D. The CDR3 covers 12 residues. V shed 5 bases and J shed 4 bases, with 5 bases lying between them. Germline V gene lookup returns CDR1 MNHEY and CDR2 SVGEGT. The DNA of the CDR3 is TGTGCCAGCAGTGAACCCACCGGGGAGCTGTTTTTT. Translated: CASSEPTGELFF.

This clonotype has at least ten counts. The chain is built from TRBV20-1 and TRBJ1-5; D is perhaps TRBD1 (6 bases). Germline-derived CDR1 and CDR2 are DFQATT and SNEGSKA (reference sequence). Trimming took off 5 bases at V and 1 base at J, with 12 bases between the two ends. This CDR3 has 14 amino acids. CDR3 sequence (DNA): TGCAGTGCTCTCAGGGGACTCAGCAATCAGCCCCAGCATTTT. Its translation is CSALRGLSNQPQHF.

This clonotype has ten or more counts. The chain couples TRBV24-1 to TRBJ2-2, with D uncertain. The CDR3 extends over 12 amino acids. The germline gives CDR1 KGHDR, CDR2 SFDVKD. Trimming took 3 bases from V and 4 from J, leaving 2 bases between them. This CDR3 reads CATSDTTGELFF. CDR3 coding DNA: TGTGCCACCAGTGATACCACCGGGGAGCTGTTTTTT.